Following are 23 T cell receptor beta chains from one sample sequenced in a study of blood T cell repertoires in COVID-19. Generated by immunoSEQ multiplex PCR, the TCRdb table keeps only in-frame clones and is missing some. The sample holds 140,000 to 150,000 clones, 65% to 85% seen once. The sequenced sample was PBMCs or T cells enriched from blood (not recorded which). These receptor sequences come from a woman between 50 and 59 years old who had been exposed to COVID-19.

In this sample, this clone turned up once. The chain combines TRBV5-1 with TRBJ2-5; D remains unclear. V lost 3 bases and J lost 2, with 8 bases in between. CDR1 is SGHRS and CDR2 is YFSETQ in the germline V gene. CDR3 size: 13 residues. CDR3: CASSSTAQETQYF. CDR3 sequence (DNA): TGCGCCAGCAGCTCCACTGCGCAAGAGACCCAGTACTTC.

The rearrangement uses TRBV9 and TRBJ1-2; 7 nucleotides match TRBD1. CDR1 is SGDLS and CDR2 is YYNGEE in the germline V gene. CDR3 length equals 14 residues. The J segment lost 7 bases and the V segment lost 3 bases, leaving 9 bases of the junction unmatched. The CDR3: CASSAQGPLRGYTF. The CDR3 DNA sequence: TGTGCCAGCAGCGCACAGGGGCCCCTTCGTGGCTACACCTTC.

The CDR3 sequence is CASSLTVGRGYEQYF. The CDR3 DNA reads TGTGCCAGCAGCTTGACCGTTGGAAGGGGATACGAGCAGTACTTC. The chain combines TRBV5-4 with TRBJ2-7; possible D gene TRBD1, 5 bases. V was shortened by 1 base and J by 4 bases, with 15 bases between the two germline ends. The CDR3 runs to 15 residues. The germline gives CDR1 SGHNT, CDR2 YYREEE (reference sequence).

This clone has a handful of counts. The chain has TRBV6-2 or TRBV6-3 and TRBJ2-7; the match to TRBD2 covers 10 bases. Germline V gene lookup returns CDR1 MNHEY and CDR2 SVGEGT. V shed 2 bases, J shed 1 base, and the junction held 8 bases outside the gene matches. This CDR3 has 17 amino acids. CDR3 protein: CASSYAKRAGGSYEQYF. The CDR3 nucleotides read TGTGCCAGCAGTTACGCCAAGAGAGCGGGAGGGTCCTACGAGCAGTACTTC.

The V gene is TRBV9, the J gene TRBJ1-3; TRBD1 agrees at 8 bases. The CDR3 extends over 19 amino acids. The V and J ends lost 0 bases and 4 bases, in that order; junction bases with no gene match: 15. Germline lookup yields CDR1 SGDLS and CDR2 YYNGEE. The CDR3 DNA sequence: TGTGCCAGCAGCGTAGAGGGACTTGACAGGGGCGTACTAGGAAACACCATATATTTT. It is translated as CASSVEGLDRGVLGNTIYF.

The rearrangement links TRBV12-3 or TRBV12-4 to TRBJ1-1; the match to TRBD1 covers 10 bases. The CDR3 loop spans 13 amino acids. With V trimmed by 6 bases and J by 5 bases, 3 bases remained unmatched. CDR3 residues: CASRGQGGTEAFF. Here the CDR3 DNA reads TGTGCCAGCAGAGGACAGGGGGGGACTGAAGCTTTCTTT.

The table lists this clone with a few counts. The CDR3: CASSGQGPYTQYF. CDR3 bases: TGTGCCAGTAGTGGCCAGGGCCCTTATACGCAGTATTTT. V gene TRBV19 combines with J gene TRBJ2-3, with a tentative D call TRBD1 (5 bases). The CDR3 spans 13 residues. The ends were cut back, 5 bases at V and 7 bases at J, with 13 bases in the middle. Germline CDR1 LNHDA, CDR2 SQIVND (reference sequence).

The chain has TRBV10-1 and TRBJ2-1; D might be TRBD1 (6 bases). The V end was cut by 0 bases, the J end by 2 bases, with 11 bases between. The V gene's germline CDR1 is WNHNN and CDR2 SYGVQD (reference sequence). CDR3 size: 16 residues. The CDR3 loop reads CASSESRGGTYNEQFF. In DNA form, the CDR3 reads TGCGCCAGCAGTGAGTCGAGAGGGGGTACCTACAATGAGCAGTTCTTC.

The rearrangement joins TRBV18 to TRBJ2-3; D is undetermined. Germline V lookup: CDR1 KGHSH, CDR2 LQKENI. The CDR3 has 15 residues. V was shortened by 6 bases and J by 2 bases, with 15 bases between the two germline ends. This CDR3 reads CASSPPISTTDTQYF. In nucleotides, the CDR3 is TGTGCCAGCTCCCCTCCTATTTCTACCACAGATACGCAGTATTTT.

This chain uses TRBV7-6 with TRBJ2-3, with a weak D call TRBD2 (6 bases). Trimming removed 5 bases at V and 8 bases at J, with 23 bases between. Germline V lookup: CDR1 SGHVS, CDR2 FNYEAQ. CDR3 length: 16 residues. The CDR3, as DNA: TGTGCCAGCAGCGGTAGCGGTCCTTCCCGATTAGGTACGCAGTATTTT. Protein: CASSGSGPSRLGTQYF. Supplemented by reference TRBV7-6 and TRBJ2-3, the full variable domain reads GAGVSQSPRYKVTKRGQDVALRCDPISGHVSLYWYRQALGQGPEFLTYFNYEAQQDKSGLPNDRFSAERPEGSISTLTIQRTEQRDSAMYRCASSGSGPSRLGTQYFGPGTRLTVL.

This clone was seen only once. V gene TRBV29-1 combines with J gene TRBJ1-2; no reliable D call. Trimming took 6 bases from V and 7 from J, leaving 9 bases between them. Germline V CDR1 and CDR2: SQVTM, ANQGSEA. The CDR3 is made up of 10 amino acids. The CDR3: CSVGEVGYTF. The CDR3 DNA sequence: TGCAGCGTCGGGGAGGTTGGCTACACCTTC. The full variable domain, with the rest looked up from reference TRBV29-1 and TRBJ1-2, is SAVISQKPSRDICQRGTSLTIQCQVDSQVTMMFWYRQQPGQSLTLIATANQGSEATYESGFVIDKFPISRPNLTFSTLTVSNMSPEDSSIYLCSVGEVGYTFGSGTRLTVV.

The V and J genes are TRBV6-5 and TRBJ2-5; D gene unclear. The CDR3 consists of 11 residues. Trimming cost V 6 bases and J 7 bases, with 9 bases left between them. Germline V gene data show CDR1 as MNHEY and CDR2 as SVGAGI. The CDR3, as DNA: TGTGCCAGCAGACAGTACGGGACCCAGTACTTC. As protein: CASRQYGTQYF.

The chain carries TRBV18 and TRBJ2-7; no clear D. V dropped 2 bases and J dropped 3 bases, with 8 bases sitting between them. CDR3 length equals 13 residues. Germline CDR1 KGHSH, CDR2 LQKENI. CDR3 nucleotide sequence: TGTGCCAGCTCACCATTCAACGGCTACGAGCAGTACTTC. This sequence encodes CASSPFNGYEQYF.

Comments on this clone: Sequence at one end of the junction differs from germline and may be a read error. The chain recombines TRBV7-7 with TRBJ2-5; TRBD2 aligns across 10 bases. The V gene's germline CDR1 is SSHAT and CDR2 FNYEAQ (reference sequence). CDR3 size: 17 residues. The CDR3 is CASSLMLAGGGVETQYF. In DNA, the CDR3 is TGTGCTAGCAGCTTAATGTTAGCGGGGGGAGGAGTGGAGACCCAGTACTTC.

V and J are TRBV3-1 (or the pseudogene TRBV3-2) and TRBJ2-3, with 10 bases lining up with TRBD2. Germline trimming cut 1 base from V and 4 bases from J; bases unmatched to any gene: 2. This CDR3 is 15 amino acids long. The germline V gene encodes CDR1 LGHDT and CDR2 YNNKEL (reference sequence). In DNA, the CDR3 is TGTGCCAGCAGCCAAGGGACTAGCGGCTCAGATACGCAGTATTTT. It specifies CASSQGTSGSDTQYF.

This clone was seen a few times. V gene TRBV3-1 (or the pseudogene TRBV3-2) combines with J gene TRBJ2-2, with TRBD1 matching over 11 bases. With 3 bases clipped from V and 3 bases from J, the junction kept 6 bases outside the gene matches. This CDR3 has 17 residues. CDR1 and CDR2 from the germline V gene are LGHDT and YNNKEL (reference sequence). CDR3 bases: TGTGCCAGCAGCCACTCGGGACAGGGGGAAGACACCGGGGAGCTGTTTTTT. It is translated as CASSHSGQGEDTGELFF.

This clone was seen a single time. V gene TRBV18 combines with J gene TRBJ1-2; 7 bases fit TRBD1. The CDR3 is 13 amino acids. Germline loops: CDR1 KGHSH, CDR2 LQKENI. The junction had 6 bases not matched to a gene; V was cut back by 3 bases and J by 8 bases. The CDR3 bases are TGTGCCAGCTCACCCAGACAGGGAGAAGGCTACACCTTC. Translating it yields CASSPRQGEGYTF.

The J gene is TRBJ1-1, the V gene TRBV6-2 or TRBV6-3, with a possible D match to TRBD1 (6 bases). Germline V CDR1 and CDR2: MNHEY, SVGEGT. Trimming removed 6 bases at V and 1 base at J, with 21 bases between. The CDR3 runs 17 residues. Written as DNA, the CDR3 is TGTGCCAGCAGCCCCCGGGGGGCCGGGGGGCGGAACACTGAAGCTTTCTTT. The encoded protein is CASSPRGAGGRNTEAFF.

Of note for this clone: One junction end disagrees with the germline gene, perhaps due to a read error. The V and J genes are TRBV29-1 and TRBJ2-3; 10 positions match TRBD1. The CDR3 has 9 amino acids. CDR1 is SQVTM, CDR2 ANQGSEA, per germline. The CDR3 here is CSGGQGGDF. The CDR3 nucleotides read TGCAGCGGCGGACAGGGGGGGGATTTT.

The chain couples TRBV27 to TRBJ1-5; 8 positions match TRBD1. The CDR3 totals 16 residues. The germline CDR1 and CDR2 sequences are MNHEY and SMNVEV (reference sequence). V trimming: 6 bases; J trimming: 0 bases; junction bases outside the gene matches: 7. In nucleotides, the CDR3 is TGTGCCAGCAGCTTTCAGGGGGCGCTTAGCAATCAGCCCCAGCATTTT. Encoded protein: CASSFQGALSNQPQHF.

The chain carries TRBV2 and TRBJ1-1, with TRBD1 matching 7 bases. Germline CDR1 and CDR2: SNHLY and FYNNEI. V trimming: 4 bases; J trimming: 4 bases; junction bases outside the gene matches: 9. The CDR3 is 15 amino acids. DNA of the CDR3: TGTGCCAGCAGTGGAGCAGGGGGGGGCGTCACTGAAGCTTTCTTT. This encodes CASSGAGGGVTEAFF. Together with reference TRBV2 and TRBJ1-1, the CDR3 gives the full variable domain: EPEVTQTPSHQVTQMGQEVILRCVPISNHLYFYWYRQILGQKVEFLVSFYNNEISEKSEIFDDQFSVERPDGSNFTLKIRSTKLEDSAMYFCASSGAGGGVTEAFFGQGTRLTVV.

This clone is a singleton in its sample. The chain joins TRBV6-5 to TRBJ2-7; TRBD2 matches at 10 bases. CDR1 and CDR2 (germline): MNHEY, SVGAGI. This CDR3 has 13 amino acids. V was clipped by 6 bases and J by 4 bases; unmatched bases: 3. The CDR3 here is CASRGLAEYEQYF. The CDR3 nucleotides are TGTGCCAGCAGAGGACTAGCGGAGTACGAGCAGTACTTC.

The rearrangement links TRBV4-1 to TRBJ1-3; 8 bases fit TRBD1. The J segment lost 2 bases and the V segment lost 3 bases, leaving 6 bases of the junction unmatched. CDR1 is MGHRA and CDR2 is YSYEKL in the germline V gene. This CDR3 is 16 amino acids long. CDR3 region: CASSQGRQGTGNTIYF. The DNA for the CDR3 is TGCGCCAGCAGCCAGGGGAGACAGGGGACTGGAAACACCATATATTTT.